This TCR beta chain was identified during a study of cytotoxic CD8 clonotypes in ibrutinib-treated CLL. Here immunoSEQ multiplex PCR was the method, and the copy in TCRdb shows in-frame clones only, minus some. Seen here are about 300,000 clones, more than 70% observed once, and the top ten hold about 5%. V lost 1 base and J 7 bases, leaving 8 bases between the germline ends. Germline V gene sequence: CDR1 SGHNT, CDR2 YYREEE (reference sequence). The CDR3 is made up of 12 amino acids. This clonotype originated in a human donor with chronic lymphocytic leukemia. The genes are TRBV5-4 and TRBJ2-5, with unresolved D. This material consisted of PBMCs, taken at disease progression, from a patient treated with ibrutinib. The CDR3 spells CASSLLVGTQYF. In DNA, the CDR3 is TGTGCCAGCAGCTTGCTCGTTGGGACCCAGTACTTC.